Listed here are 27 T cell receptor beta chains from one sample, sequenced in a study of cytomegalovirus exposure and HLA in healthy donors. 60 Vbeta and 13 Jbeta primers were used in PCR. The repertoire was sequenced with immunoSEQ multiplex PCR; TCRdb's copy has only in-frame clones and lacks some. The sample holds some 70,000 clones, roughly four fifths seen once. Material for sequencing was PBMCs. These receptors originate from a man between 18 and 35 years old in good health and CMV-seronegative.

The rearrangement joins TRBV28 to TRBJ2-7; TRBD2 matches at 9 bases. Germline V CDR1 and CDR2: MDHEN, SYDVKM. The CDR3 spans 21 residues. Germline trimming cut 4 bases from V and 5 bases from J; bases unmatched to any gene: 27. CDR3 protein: CASSYPLGTESPAGGIDEQYF. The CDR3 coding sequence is TGTGCCAGCAGTTACCCCCTGGGGACAGAGTCCCCTGCGGGAGGGATCGACGAGCAGTACTTC.

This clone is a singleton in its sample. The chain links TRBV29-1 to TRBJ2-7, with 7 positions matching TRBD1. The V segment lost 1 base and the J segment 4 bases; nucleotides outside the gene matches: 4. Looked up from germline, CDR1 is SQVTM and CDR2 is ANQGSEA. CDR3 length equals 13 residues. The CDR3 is CSVEGQGIYEQYF. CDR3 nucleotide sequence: TGCAGCGTTGAAGGACAGGGTATTTACGAGCAGTACTTC.

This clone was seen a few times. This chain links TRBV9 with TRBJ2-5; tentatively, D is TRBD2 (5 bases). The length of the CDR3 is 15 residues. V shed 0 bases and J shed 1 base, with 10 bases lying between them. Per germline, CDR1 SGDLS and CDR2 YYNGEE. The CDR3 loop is CASSVGGWTQETQYF. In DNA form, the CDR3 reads TGTGCCAGCAGCGTAGGAGGGTGGACCCAAGAGACCCAGTACTTC. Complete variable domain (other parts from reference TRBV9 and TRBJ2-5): DSGVTQTPKHLITATGQRVTLRCSPRSGDLSVYWYQQSLDQGLQFLIQYYNGEERAKGNILERFSAQQFPDLHSELNLSSLELGDSALYFCASSVGGWTQETQYFGPGTRLLVL.

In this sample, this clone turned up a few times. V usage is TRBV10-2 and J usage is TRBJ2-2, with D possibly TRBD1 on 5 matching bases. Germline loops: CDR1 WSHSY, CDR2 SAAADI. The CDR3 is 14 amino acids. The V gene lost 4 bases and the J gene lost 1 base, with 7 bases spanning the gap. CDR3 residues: CASSAQGNTGELFF. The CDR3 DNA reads TGCGCCAGCAGTGCCCAGGGGAACACCGGGGAGCTGTTTTTT.

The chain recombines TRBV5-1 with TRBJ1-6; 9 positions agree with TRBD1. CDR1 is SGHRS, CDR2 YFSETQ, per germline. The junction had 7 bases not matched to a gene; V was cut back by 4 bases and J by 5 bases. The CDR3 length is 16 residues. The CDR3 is CASSRWDRVHNSPLHF. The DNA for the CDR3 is TGCGCCAGCAGCCGGTGGGACAGGGTTCATAATTCACCCCTCCACTTT.

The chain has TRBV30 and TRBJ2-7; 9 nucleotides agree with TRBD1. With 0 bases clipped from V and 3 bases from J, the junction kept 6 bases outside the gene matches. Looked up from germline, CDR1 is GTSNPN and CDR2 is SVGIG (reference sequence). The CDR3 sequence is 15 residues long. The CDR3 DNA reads TGTGCCTGGAGTGTAGGACAGGGGATGTTCTACGAGCAGTACTTC. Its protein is CAWSVGQGMFYEQYF.

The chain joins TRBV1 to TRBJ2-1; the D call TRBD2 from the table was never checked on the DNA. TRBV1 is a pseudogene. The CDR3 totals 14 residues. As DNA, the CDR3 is TGCACACCCGCTAGCGGGCACGATTACAATGAGCAGTTCTTC. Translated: CTPASGHDYNEQFF.

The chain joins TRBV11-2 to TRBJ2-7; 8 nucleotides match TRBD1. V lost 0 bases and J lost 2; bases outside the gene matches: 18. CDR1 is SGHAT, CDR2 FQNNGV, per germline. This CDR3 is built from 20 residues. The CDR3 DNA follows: TGTGCCAGCAGCTTAGATTTTACGGCAGGGTGGACAGGGACGACCTACGAGCAGTACTTC. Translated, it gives CASSLDFTAGWTGTTYEQYF.

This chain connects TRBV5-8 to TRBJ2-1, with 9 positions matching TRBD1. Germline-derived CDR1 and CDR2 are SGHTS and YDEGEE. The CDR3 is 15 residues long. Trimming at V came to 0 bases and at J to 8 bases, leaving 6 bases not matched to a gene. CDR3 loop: CASSLGDREADEQFF. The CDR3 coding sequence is TGTGCCAGCAGCTTGGGGGACAGGGAGGCTGATGAGCAGTTCTTC.

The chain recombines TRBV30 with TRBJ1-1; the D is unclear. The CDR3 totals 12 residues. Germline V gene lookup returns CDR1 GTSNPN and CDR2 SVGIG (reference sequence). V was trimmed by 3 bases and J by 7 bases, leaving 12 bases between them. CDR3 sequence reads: CAWREPANEAFF. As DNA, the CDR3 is TGTGCCTGGAGGGAGCCGGCTAATGAAGCTTTCTTT.

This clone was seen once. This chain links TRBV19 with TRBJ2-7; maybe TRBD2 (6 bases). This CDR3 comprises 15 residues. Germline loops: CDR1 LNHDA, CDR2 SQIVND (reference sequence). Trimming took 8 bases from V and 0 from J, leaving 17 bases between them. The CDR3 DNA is TGTGCCAGTGGGAGGACGGGCGGGACCTCCTACGAGCAGTACTTC. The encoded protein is CASGRTGGTSYEQYF.

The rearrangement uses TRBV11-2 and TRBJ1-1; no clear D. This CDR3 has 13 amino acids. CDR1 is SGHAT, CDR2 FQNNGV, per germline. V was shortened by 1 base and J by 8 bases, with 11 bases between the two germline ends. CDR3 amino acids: CASSLGVQAEAFF. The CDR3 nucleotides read TGTGCCAGCAGCTTAGGAGTCCAGGCGGAAGCTTTCTTT.

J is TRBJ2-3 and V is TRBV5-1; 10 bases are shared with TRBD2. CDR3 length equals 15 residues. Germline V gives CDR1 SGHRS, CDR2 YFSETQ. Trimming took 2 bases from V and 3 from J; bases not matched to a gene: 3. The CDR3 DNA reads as TGCGCCAGCAGCTTAGCGGGGGGGCGGACAGATACGCAGTATTTT. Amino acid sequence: CASSLAGGRTDTQYF. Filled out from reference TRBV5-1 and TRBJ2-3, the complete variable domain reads KAGVTQTPRYLIKTRGQQVTLSCSPISGHRSVSWYQQTPGQGLQFLFEYFSETQRNKGNFPGRFSGRQFSNSRSEMNVSTLELGDSALYLCASSLAGGRTDTQYFGPGTRLTVL.

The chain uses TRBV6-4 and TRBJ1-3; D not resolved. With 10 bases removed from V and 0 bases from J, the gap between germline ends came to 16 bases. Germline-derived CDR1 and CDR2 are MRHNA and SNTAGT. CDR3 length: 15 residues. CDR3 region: CANHEDGLSGNTIYF. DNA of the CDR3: TGTGCCAATCACGAGGACGGACTCTCTGGAAACACCATATATTTT.

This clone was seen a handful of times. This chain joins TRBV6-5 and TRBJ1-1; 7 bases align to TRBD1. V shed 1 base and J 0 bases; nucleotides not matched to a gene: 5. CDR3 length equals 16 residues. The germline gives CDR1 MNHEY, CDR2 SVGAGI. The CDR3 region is CASSYLAGTVNTEAFF. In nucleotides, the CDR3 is TGTGCCAGCAGTTACTTGGCCGGGACAGTGAACACTGAAGCTTTCTTT.

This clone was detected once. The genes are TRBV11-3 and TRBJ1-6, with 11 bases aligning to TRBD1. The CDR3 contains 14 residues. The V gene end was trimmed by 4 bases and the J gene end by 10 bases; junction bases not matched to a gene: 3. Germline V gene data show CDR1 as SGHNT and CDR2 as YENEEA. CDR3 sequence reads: CASSSGQGDSPLHF. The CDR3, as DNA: TGTGCCAGCAGCTCGGGACAGGGGGACTCACCCCTCCACTTT.

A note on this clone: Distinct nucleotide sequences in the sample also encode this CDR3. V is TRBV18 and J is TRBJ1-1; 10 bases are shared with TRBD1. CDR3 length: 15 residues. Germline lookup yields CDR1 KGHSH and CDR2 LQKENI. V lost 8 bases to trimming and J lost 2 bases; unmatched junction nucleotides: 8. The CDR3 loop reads CASQDRGNTNTEAFF. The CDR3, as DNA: TGTGCCAGCCAGGACAGGGGGAATACCAACACTGAAGCTTTCTTT.

This CDR3 is CASSSTVYTGELFF. CDR3 sequence (DNA): TGTGCCAGTTCGTCGACAGTGTACACCGGGGAGCTGTTTTTT. The V gene is TRBV19, the J gene TRBJ2-2; D is possibly TRBD1 (5 bases). Germline values: CDR1 LNHDA, CDR2 SQIVND (reference sequence). Trimming removed 8 bases at V and 3 bases at J, with 13 bases between. The CDR3 has 14 amino acids.

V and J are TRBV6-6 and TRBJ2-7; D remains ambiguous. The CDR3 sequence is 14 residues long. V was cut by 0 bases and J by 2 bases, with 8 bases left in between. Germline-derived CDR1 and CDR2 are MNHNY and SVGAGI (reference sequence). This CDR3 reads CASSYSYSPYEQYF. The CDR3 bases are TGTGCCAGCAGTTACTCGTACAGTCCCTACGAGCAGTACTTC.

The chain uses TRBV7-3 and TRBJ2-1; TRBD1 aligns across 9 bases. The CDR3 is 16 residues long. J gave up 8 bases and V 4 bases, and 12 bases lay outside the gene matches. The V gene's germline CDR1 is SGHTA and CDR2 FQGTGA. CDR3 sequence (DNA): TGTGCCAGCAGCTCACATACCGGGACAGGGACGGATGAGCAGTTCTTC. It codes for CASSSHTGTGTDEQFF.

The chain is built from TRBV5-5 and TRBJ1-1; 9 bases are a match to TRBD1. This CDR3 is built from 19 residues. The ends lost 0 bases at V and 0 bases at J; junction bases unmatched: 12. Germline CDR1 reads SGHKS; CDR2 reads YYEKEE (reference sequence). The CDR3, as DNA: TGTGCCAGCAGCTTGGCGGGACAGGGCATTACTCGCATGAACACTGAAGCTTTCTTT. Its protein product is CASSLAGQGITRMNTEAFF.

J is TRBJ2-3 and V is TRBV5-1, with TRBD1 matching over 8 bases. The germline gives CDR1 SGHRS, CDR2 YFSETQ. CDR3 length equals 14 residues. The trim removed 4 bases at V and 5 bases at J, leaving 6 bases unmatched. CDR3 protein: CASSHGQGVDTQYF. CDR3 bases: TGCGCCAGCAGCCACGGACAGGGAGTAGATACGCAGTATTTT.

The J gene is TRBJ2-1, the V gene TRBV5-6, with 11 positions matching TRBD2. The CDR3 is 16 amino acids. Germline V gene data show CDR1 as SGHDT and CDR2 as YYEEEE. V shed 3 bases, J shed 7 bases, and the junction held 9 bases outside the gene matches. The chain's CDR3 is CASSYIAGGIGNEQFF. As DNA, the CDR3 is TGTGCCAGCAGCTACATAGCGGGGGGGATCGGAAATGAGCAGTTCTTC.

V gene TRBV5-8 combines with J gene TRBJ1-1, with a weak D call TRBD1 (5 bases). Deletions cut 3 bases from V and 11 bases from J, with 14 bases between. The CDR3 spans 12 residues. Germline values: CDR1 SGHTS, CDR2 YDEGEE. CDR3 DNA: TGTGCCAGCAGCTCCGGGGGACCCGGGGCTTTCTTT. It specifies CASSSGGPGAFF.

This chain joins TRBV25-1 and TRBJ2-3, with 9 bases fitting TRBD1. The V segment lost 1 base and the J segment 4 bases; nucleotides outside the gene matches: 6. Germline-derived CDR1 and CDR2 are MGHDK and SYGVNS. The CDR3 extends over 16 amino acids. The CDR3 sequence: CASSESGTGIADTQYF. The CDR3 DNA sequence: TGTGCCAGCAGTGAATCTGGGACAGGGATAGCAGATACGCAGTATTTT.

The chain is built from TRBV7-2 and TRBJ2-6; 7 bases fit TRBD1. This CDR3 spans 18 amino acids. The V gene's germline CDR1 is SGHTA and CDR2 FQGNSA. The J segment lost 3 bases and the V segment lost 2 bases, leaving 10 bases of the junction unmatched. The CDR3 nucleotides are TGTGCCAGCAGCTTATTGTTAGGGGGCGCGTTTGGGGCCAACGTCCTGACTTTC. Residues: CASSLLLGGAFGANVLTF.

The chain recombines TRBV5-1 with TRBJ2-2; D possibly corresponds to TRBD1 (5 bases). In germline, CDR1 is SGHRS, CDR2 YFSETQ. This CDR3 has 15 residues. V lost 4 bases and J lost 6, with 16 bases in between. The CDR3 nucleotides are TGCGCCAGCAGCACTCGGAATACAGGCCCCGGGGAGCTGTTTTTT. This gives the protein CASSTRNTGPGELFF.